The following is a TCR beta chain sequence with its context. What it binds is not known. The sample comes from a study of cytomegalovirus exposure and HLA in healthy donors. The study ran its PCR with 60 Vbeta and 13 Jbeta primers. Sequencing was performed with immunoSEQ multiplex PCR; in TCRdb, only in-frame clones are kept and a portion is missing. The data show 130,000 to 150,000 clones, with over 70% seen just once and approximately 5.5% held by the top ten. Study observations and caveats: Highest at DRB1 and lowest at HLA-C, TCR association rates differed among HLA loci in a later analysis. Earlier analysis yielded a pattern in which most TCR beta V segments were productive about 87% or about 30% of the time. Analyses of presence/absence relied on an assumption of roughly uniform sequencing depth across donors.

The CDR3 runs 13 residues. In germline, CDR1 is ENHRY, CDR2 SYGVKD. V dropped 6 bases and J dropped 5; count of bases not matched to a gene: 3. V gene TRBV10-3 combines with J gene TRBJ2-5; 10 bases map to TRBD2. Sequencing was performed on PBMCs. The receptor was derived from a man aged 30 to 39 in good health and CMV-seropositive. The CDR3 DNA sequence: TGTGCCATCAGGGAGGGACTAGCGGAGACCCAGTACTTC. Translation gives CAIREGLAETQYF.